This T cell receptor beta chain derives from a study of T cell changes during pregnancy in multiple sclerosis. The length of the CDR3 is 15 residues. After removal of 3 bases from V and 6 bases from J, the junction contained 11 bases not matched to a gene. CDR1 LGHNA and CDR2 YSLEER come from the germline V gene. TCRdb's table, derived via immunoSEQ multiplex PCR, lists solely in-frame clones and lacks some. The repertoire holds about 75,000 clones, with approximately 93% as singletons. The TCR comes from a female donor with multiple sclerosis, enrolled in a pregnancy study. This chain uses TRBV4-3 with TRBJ2-7, with 7 bases that match TRBD2. The sequenced sample was CD4+ T cells from peripheral blood mononuclear cells, obtained after pregnancy. The CDR3 DNA sequence: TGCGCCAGCAGCCAGGGGGGACTACCTTTAGGCGAGCAGTACTTC. It is translated as CASSQGGLPLGEQYF.